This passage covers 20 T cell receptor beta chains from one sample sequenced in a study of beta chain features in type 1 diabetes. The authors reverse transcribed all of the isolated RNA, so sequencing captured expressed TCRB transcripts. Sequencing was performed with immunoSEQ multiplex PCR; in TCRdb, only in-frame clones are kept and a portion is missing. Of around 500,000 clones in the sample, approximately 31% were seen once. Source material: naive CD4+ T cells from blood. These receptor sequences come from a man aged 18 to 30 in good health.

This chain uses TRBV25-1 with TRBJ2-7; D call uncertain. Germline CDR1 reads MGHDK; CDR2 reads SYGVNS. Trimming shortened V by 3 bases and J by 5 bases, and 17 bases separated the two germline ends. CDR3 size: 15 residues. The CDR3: CASSDPTVSLDEQYF. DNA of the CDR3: TGTGCCAGCAGTGACCCGACTGTATCGCTGGACGAGCAGTACTTC.

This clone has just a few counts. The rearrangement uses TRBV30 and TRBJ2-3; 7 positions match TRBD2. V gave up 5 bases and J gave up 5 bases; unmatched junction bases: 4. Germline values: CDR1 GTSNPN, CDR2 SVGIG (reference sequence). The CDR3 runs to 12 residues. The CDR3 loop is CAWQTSRDTQYF. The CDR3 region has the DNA TGTGCCTGGCAGACTAGCCGAGATACGCAGTATTTT.

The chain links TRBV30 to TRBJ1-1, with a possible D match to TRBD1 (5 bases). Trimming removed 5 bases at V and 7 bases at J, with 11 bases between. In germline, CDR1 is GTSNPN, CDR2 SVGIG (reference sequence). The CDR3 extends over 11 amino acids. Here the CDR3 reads CAWGRAIEAFF. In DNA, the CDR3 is TGTGCCTGGGGCAGGGCTATTGAAGCTTTCTTT.

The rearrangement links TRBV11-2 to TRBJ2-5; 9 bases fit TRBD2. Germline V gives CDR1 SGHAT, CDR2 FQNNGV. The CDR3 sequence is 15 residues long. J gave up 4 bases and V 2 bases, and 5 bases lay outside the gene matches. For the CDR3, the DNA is TGTGCCAGCAGCTTATTAGCGGGAGTAGGAGAGACCCAGTACTTC. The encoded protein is CASSLLAGVGETQYF.

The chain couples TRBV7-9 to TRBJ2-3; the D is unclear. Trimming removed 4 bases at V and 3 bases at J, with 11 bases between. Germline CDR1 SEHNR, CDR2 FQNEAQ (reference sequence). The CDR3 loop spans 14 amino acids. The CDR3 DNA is TGTGCCAGCAGCTCCAGCACACGGACAGATACGCAGTATTTT. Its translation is CASSSSTRTDTQYF.

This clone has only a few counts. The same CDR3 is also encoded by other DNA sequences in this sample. CDR3 loop: CASSVEQGPYEQYF. In nucleotides, the CDR3 is TGTGCCAGCAGCGTAGAACAGGGCCCCTACGAGCAGTACTTC. V and J are TRBV9 and TRBJ2-7; D might be TRBD1 (6 bases). CDR1 SGDLS and CDR2 YYNGEE come from the germline V gene. The CDR3 has 14 residues. The V end was cut by 0 bases, the J end by 2 bases, with 9 bases between.

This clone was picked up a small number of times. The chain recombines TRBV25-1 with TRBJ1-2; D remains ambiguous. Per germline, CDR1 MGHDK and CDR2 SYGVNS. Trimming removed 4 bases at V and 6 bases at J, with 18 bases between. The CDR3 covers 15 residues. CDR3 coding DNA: TGTGCCAGCAGTGTATCGCTAGGGTTAGTCGATGGCTACACCTTC. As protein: CASSVSLGLVDGYTF.

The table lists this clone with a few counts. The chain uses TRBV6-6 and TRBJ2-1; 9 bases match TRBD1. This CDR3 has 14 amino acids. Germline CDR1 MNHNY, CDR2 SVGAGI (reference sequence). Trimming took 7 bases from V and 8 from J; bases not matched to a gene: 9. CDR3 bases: TGTGCCAGCACCACGACAGGGGGGAACGATGAGCAGTTCTTC. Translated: CASTTTGGNDEQFF.

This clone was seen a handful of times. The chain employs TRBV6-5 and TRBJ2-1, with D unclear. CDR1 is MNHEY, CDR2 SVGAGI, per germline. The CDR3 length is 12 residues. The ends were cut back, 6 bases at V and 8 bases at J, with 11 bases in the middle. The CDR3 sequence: CASSAREHEQFF. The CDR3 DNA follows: TGTGCCAGCAGCGCTAGAGAGCATGAGCAGTTCTTC.

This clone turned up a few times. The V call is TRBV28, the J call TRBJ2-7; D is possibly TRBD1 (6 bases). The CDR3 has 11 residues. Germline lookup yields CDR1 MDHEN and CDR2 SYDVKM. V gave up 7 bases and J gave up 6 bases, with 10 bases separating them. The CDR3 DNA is TGTGCCAGCAATCTCAGGGGCGAGCAGTACTTC. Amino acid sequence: CASNLRGEQYF.

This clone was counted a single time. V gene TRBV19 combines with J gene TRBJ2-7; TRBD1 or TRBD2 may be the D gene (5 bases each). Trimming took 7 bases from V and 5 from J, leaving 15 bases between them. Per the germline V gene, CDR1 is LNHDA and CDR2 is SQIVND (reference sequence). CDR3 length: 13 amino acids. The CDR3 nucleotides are TGTGCCAGTAAGGGACCAAACCCCCACGAGCAGTACTTC. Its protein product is CASKGPNPHEQYF.

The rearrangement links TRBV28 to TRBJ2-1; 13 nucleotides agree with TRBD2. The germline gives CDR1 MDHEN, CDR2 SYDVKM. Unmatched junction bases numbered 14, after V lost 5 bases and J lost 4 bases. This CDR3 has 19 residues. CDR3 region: CASSLIRLAGGPQYNEQFF. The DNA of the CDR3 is TGTGCCAGCAGTCTGATACGACTAGCGGGAGGCCCCCAGTACAATGAGCAGTTCTTC. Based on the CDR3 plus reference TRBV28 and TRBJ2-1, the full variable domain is DVKVTQSSRYLVKRTGEKVFLECVQDMDHENMFWYRQDPGLGLRLIYFSYDVKMKEKGDIPEGYSVSREKKERFSLILESASTNQTSMYLCASSLIRLAGGPQYNEQFFGPGTRLTVL.

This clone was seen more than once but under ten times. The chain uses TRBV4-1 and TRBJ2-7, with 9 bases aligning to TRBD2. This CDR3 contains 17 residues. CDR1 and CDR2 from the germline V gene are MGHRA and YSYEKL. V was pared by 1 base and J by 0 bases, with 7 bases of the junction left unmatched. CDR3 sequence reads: CASSQGHLAGSSYEQYF. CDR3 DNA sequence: TGCGCCAGCAGCCAAGGGCACCTAGCGGGAAGCTCCTACGAGCAGTACTTC.

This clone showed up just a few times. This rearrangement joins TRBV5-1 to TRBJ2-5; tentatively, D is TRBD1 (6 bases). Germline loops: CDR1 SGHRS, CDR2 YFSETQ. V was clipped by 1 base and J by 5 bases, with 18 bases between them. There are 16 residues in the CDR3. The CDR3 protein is CASSLQGTPLGETQYF. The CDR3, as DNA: TGCGCCAGCAGCTTGCAGGGGACCCCATTAGGGGAGACCCAGTACTTC.

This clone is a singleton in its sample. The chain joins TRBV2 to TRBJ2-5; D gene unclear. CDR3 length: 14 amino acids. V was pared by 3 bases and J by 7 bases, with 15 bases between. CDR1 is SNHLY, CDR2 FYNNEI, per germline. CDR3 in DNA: TGTGCCAGCAGTGAGCACTTGCCCCCATGGACCCAGTACTTC. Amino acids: CASSEHLPPWTQYF.

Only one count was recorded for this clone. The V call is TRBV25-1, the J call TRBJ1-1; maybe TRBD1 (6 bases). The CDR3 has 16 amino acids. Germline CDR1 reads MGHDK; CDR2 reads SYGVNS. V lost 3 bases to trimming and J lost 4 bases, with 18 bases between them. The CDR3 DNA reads TGTGCCAGCAGTGAGCCTACAGGGCCTAGATCCACTGAAGCTTTCTTT. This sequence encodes CASSEPTGPRSTEAFF.

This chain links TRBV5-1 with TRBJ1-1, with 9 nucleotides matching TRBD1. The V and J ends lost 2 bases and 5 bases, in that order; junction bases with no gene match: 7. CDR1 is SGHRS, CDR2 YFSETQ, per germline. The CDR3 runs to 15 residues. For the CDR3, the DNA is TGCGCCAGCAGCTTCTCGGGACAGGGATTGACTGAAGCTTTCTTT. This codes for CASSFSGQGLTEAFF.

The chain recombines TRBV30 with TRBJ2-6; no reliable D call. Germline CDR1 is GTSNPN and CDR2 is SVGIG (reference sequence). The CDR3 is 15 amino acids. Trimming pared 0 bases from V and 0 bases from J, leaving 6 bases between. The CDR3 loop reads CAWSVRTSGANVLTF. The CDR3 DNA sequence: TGTGCCTGGAGTGTACGGACCTCTGGGGCCAACGTCCTGACTTTC.

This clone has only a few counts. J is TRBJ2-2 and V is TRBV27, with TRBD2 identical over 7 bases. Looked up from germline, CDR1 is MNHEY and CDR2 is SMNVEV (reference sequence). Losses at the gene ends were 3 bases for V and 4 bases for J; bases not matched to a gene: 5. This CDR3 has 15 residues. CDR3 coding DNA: TGTGCCAGCAGTTTCCCCAGGGAGGGCACCGGGGAGCTGTTTTTT. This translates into CASSFPREGTGELFF.

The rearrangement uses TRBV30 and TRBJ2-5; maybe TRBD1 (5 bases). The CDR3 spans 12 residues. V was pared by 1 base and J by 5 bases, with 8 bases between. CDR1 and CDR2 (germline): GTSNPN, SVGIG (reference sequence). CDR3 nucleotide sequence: TGTGCCTGGAGTGAGGGGTTTGAGACCCAGTACTTC. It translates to CAWSEGFETQYF. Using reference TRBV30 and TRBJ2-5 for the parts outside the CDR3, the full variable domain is SQTIHQWPATLVQPVGSPLSLECTVEGTSNPNLYWYRQAAGRGLQLLFYSVGIGQISSEVPQNLSASRPQDRQFILSSKKLLLSDSGFYLCAWSEGFETQYFGPGTRLLVL.